Below, 6 T cell receptor beta chains from the same sample are listed, as sequenced in a study of T cell responses to AZD1222 COVID-19 vaccine. The table came from immunoSEQ multiplex PCR; TCRdb's copy has only in-frame clones and leaves some out. This sample carries more than 85,000 clones, nearly 90% of them seen once, and the ten largest clones take 40% to 55%. The source material was peripheral blood, sampled 28 days after the second AZD1222 dose. Receptors originate from an adult who received the AZD1222 COVID-19 vaccine.

This clone has a handful of counts. J is TRBJ2-3 and V is TRBV19; D not certain. V shed 6 bases and J shed 5 bases, with 12 bases lying between them. Germline V lookup: CDR1 LNHDA, CDR2 SQIVND (reference sequence). The CDR3 sequence is 13 residues long. The CDR3 loop reads CASSLSGLDTQYF. CDR3 bases: TGTGCCAGTAGCCTTTCGGGCTTAGATACGCAGTATTTT.

The rearrangement links TRBV6-5 to TRBJ2-1, with D perhaps being TRBD1 or TRBD2 (5 bases each). The CDR3 spans 15 residues. The germline V gene has CDR1 MNHEY and CDR2 SVGAGI. Trimming took 2 bases from V and 3 from J, leaving 11 bases between them. The CDR3 DNA reads TGTGCCAGCAGTTACCGGGACGCAAACTACAATGAGCAGTTCTTC. It is translated as CASSYRDANYNEQFF.

The chain combines TRBV15 with TRBJ1-1; D is possibly TRBD1 (5 bases). Trimming removed 0 bases from V and 3 bases from J, with 17 bases in between. The length of the CDR3 is 17 residues. Germline V lookup: CDR1 LNHNV, CDR2 YYDKDF (reference sequence). CDR3: CATSRDRGVVMYTEAFF. The CDR3 DNA is TGTGCCACCAGCAGAGATCGGGGGGTAGTGATGTACACTGAAGCTTTCTTT.

V usage is TRBV18 and J usage is TRBJ1-1, with 11 nucleotides matching TRBD1. The CDR3 covers 19 residues. Unmatched junction bases numbered 12, after V lost 2 bases and J lost 1 base. Germline CDR1 is KGHSH and CDR2 is LQKENI. DNA of the CDR3: TGTGCCAGCTCACCAATTCGATCCGGGACAGGGGGTCCGAACACTGAAGCTTTCTTT. Protein sequence: CASSPIRSGTGGPNTEAFF.

This chain uses TRBV15 with TRBJ2-7; tentatively, D is TRBD1 (6 bases). Trimming cost V 0 bases and J 6 bases, with 15 bases left between them. CDR1 is LNHNV, CDR2 YYDKDF, per germline (reference sequence). The CDR3 consists of 15 residues. The CDR3 DNA is TGTGCCACCAGCAGAGAACGAATACAGGGTGGCGAGCAGTACTTC. This translates into CATSRERIQGGEQYF.

This sequence joins TRBV2 and TRBJ1-1; no reliable D call. The V end was cut by 5 bases, the J end by 2 bases, with 9 bases between. The CDR3 sequence is 13 residues long. The germline CDR1 and CDR2 sequences are SNHLY and FYNNEI. The CDR3 reads CASSSRENTEAFF. The CDR3 coding sequence is TGTGCCAGCAGTAGCCGCGAAAACACTGAAGCTTTCTTT. Drawing the rest from reference TRBV2 and TRBJ1-1, the complete variable domain is EPEVTQTPSHQVTQMGQEVILRCVPISNHLYFYWYRQILGQKVEFLVSFYNNEISEKSEIFDDQFSVERPDGSNFTLKIRSTKLEDSAMYFCASSSRENTEAFFGQGTRLTVV.